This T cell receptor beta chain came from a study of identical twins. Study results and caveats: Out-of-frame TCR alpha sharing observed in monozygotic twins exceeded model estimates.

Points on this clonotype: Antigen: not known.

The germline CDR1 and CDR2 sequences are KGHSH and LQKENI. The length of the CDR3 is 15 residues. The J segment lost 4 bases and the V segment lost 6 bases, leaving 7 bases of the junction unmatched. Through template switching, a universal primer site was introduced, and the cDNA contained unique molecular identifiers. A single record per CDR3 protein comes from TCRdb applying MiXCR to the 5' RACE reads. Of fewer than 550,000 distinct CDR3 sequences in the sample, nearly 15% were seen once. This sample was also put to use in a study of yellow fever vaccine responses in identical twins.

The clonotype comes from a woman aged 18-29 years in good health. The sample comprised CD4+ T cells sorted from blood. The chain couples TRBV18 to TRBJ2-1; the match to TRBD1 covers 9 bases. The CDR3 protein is CASSYRDREYNEQFF. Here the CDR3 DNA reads TGTGCCAGCTCTTACCGGGACAGGGAGTACAATGAGCAGTTCTTC.